Each of the 28 T cell receptor beta chains below was sequenced from the same sample in a study of Graves' ophthalmopathy and Graves' hyperthyroidism. RNA transcripts provided the template for amplifying TCR beta CDR3 regions. The first-round RT-PCR employed HTBI primers together with the Qiagen OneStep RT-PCR kit. A multiplex PCR was then performed as the second round. TCRdb re-analysed the multiplex PCR reads in MiXCR, keeping a single row per CDR3 protein. The sample consists of a few hundred thousand distinct CDR3 sequences, approximately 15% of them appearing once. What was sequenced was peripheral blood. The receptors here all came from a woman between 18 and 30 years old with stable Graves' hyperthyroidism.

This clonotype came up many times. V is TRBV5-1 and J is TRBJ1-1; D gene unclear. V dropped 0 bases and J dropped 4 bases, with 7 bases sitting between them. Germline V CDR1 and CDR2: SGHRS, YFSETQ. CDR3 length: 13 amino acids. The CDR3 nucleotides are TGCGCCAGCAGCTTGGCACTAAGCACTGAAGCTTTCTTT. Protein sequence: CASSLALSTEAFF. The variable domain in full, with the rest retrieved from reference TRBV5-1 and TRBJ1-1, is KAGVTQTPRYLIKTRGQQVTLSCSPISGHRSVSWYQQTPGQGLQFLFEYFSETQRNKGNFPGRFSGRQFSNSRSEMNVSTLELGDSALYLCASSLALSTEAFFGQGTRLTVV.

There are many counts of this clonotype. V and J are TRBV12-3 or TRBV12-4 and TRBJ1-1; 9 nucleotides agree with TRBD1. This CDR3 has 16 residues. Trimming cost V 7 bases and J 1 base; bases outside gene matches: 10. CDR3 sequence reads: CASNDRGSHPNTEAFF. The CDR3 DNA follows: TGTGCCAGCAACGACAGGGGGTCCCACCCGAACACTGAAGCTTTCTTT.

This clonotype was seen many times. V is TRBV29-1 and J is TRBJ1-2; D is possibly TRBD1 (6 bases). The ends were cut back, 8 bases at V and 7 bases at J, with 23 bases in the middle. Germline CDR1 and CDR2: SQVTM and ANQGSEA. The CDR3 totals 14 residues. As DNA, the CDR3 is TGCAGCCTCGAAACGGGGGGCGCAGGCCGTGGCTACACCTTC. This gives the protein CSLETGGAGRGYTF.

The sample holds many counts of this clonotype. This chain links TRBV6-2 or TRBV6-3 with TRBJ2-7; D gene ambiguous. With 0 bases removed from V and 0 bases from J, the gap between germline ends came to 6 bases. Germline V gene data show CDR1 as MNHEY and CDR2 as SVGEGT. The CDR3 spans 14 residues. The DNA for the CDR3 is TGTGCCAGCAGTTACTCCGGCGTCTCCTACGAGCAGTACTTC. Translated: CASSYSGVSYEQYF.

The CDR3: CAISPSSGNTGELFF. The CDR3 DNA sequence: TGTGCCATCAGCCCTTCTAGCGGGAACACCGGGGAGCTGTTTTTT. The chain links TRBV10-3 to TRBJ2-2; 7 nucleotides agree with TRBD2. CDR3 length equals 15 residues. The V gene end was trimmed by 6 bases and the J gene end by 1 base; junction bases not matched to a gene: 5. Germline V gene data show CDR1 as ENHRY and CDR2 as SYGVKD.

This chain joins TRBV12-3 or TRBV12-4 and TRBJ2-3, with 11 nucleotides matching TRBD1. There are 15 residues in the CDR3. Unmatched junction bases numbered 4, after V lost 4 bases and J lost 4 bases. The CDR3 DNA is TGTGCCAGCAGTTCAGGACAGGGGGCCGCAGATACGCAGTATTTT. It codes for CASSSGQGAADTQYF.

This clonotype was picked up many times. V is TRBV6-2 or TRBV6-3 and J is TRBJ2-5; 8 bases align to TRBD1. Trimming took 5 bases from V and 2 from J; bases not matched to a gene: 4. This CDR3 has 14 residues. CDR1 is MNHEY and CDR2 is SVGEGT in the germline V gene. CDR3 sequence reads: CASSPWTGQETQYF. The CDR3 nucleotides read TGTGCCAGCAGTCCCTGGACAGGGCAAGAGACCCAGTACTTC.

A few counts support this clonotype. This rearrangement joins TRBV7-9 to TRBJ2-5; D tentatively reads TRBD1 or TRBD2 (6 bases each). Germline V CDR1 and CDR2: SEHNR, FQNEAQ (reference sequence). CDR3 length equals 16 residues. Trimming cost V 1 base and J 4 bases, with 16 bases left between them. The CDR3 here is CASSLDSYGGLETQYF. For the CDR3, the DNA is TGTGCCAGCAGCTTAGATTCTTACGGGGGCTTAGAGACCCAGTACTTC.

A note on this clonotype: A single base separates this from a much larger clone, so it may be a read error. This CDR3 is missing its conserved last phenylalanine or tryptophan, likely due to a read error. V usage is TRBV7-9 and J usage is TRBJ1-6; a possible D gene is TRBD1 (6 bases). The V end lost 3 bases, the J end lost 7 bases, and 10 bases lay between the germline ends. Germline V gives CDR1 SEHNR, CDR2 FQNEAQ (reference sequence). The CDR3 runs 14 residues. The CDR3 sequence is CASSLVGGNSPLHS. CDR3 coding DNA: TGTGCCAGCAGCTTGGTAGGGGGGAATTCACCCCTCCACTCT.

The chain links TRBV20-1 to TRBJ1-1, with 9 bases identical to TRBD1. The CDR3 spans 11 residues. The V gene's germline CDR1 is DFQATT and CDR2 SNEGSKA (reference sequence). The V segment lost 5 bases and the J segment 7 bases; nucleotides outside the gene matches: 2. The chain's CDR3 is CSAPTGGEAFF. In DNA form, the CDR3 reads TGCAGTGCTCCGACAGGGGGTGAAGCTTTCTTT.

The rearrangement joins TRBV7-2 to TRBJ2-7; 7 nucleotides align to TRBD2. The CDR3 runs 14 residues. Germline loops: CDR1 SGHTA, CDR2 FQGNSA. V trimming: 1 base; J trimming: 6 bases; junction bases outside the gene matches: 6. Here the CDR3 reads CASSLDPAGVEQYF. The CDR3 DNA is TGTGCCAGCAGCTTAGATCCTGCGGGGGTCGAGCAGTACTTC.

This clonotype has at least ten counts. This rearrangement joins TRBV18 to TRBJ1-1; 11 bases are a match to TRBD1. CDR3 length: 14 amino acids. J lost 6 bases, V lost 5 bases, and 5 bases had no gene match. Germline assignment: CDR1 KGHSH and CDR2 LQKENI. Here the CDR3 DNA reads TGTGCCAGCTCATCCGGGACAGGGGGGCCTGAAGCTTTCTTT. Its protein product is CASSSGTGGPEAFF.

This clonotype was seen repeatedly, ten times or more. V usage is TRBV6-1 and J usage is TRBJ1-5, with D unresolved. The CDR3 covers 18 residues. Trimming left V 6 bases short and J 0 bases short, with 21 bases between. Germline CDR1 reads MNHNS; CDR2 reads SASEGT. The CDR3 region is CASRKQRLKFPSNQPQHF. The CDR3 nucleotides read TGTGCCAGCAGGAAACAGAGGCTAAAATTCCCTAGCAATCAGCCCCAGCATTTT.

This clonotype was seen a few times. This chain connects TRBV3-1 to TRBJ2-7; the D gene is possibly TRBD2 (6 bases). Germline CDR1 reads LGHDT; CDR2 reads YNNKEL (reference sequence). CDR3 length equals 13 residues. The V end lost 4 bases, the J end lost 2 bases, and 9 bases lay between the germline ends. The CDR3 DNA is TGTGCCAGCAGCCCTAGCGCCGCCTACGAGCAGTACTTC. Its translation: CASSPSAAYEQYF.

This clonotype was counted ten times or more. The germline gene is not matched at one end of the junction; a read error may be the cause. The chain recombines TRBV6-2 or TRBV6-3 with TRBJ2-4; possibly TRBD1 or TRBD2 for D (6 bases each). The germline V gene encodes CDR1 MNHEY and CDR2 SVGEGT. The CDR3 consists of 14 residues. The CDR3 DNA follows: TGTGCCAGCGCGACGGGGGCGCGTTCGGACATTAAGTACTTC. This sequence encodes CASATGARSDIKYF.

This clonotype was seen only a few times. A much larger clone sits a single nucleotide away, making a read error possible. The chain combines TRBV6-1 with TRBJ2-2, with D possibly being TRBD2 (6 bases). Germline lookup yields CDR1 MNHNS and CDR2 SASEGT. The CDR3 length is 16 residues. The V and J ends lost 6 bases and 4 bases respectively, with 18 bases between them. The CDR3: CASSPAGSGSTGELFF. As DNA, the CDR3 is TGTGCCAGCAGCCCTGCGGGGTCGGGCAGCACCGGGGAGCTGTTTTTT.

This clonotype was observed at least ten times. J is TRBJ1-1 and V is TRBV12-3 or TRBV12-4; maybe TRBD1 (5 bases). The V and J ends lost 3 bases and 4 bases respectively, with 15 bases between them. The CDR3 is made up of 15 amino acids. The CDR3 loop is CASSFGPVGATEAFF. The DNA for the CDR3 is TGTGCCAGCAGTTTTGGCCCGGTTGGGGCCACTGAAGCTTTCTTT.

This clonotype was seen at least ten times. The chain links TRBV12-3 or TRBV12-4 to TRBJ1-5, with a tentative D call TRBD1 (5 bases). The CDR3 covers 15 residues. Trimming took 6 bases from V and 2 from J, leaving 14 bases between them. CDR3 DNA sequence: TGTGCCAGCAGCTTACAGGAGATAGGCAATCAGCCCCAGCATTTT. This codes for CASSLQEIGNQPQHF.

About this clonotype: Just one base apart from a much larger clone, this may be a read error. The rearrangement joins TRBV6-1 to TRBJ1-1; no firm D call. The CDR3 runs 10 residues. The germline V gene encodes CDR1 MNHNS and CDR2 SASEGT. V lost 11 bases and J 6 bases, leaving 10 bases between the germline ends. The CDR3 sequence is CALAQSEAFF. CDR3 bases: TGTGCCTTAGCACAGTCTGAAGCTTTCTTT.

This clonotype has at least ten counts. V usage is TRBV9 and J usage is TRBJ2-5; D is unclear. Germline V CDR1 and CDR2: SGDLS, YYNGEE. V was pared by 3 bases and J by 4 bases, with 4 bases between. CDR3 length: 11 residues. CDR3 sequence reads: CASSDLETQYF. CDR3 bases: TGTGCCAGCAGCGATCTAGAGACCCAGTACTTC.

This clonotype was observed at least ten times. V gene TRBV12-3 or TRBV12-4 combines with J gene TRBJ1-5, with D maybe TRBD1 (5 bases). The germline V and J ends were trimmed by 7 bases and 2 bases, with 15 bases remaining between them. This CDR3 is built from 15 residues. The CDR3 DNA is TGTGCCAGCACCCTTGAAGGGGCCCGCAATCAGCCCCAGCATTTT. Translating it yields CASTLEGARNQPQHF.

This clonotype was recorded at least ten times. V is TRBV6-2 or TRBV6-3 and J is TRBJ1-2; no definite D call. The CDR3 runs to 13 residues. V shed 0 bases and J shed 8 bases, with 10 bases lying between them. Germline loops: CDR1 MNHEY, CDR2 SVGEGT. The CDR3 is CASSYSTLGGYTF. The CDR3 region has the DNA TGTGCCAGCAGTTACTCGACCCTGGGCGGCTACACCTTC.

This clonotype has a handful of counts. At one boundary the junction diverges from the germline segment, which might be a read error. V usage is TRBV7-9 and J usage is TRBJ2-4; D gene unclear. Germline CDR1 SEHNR, CDR2 FQNEAQ (reference sequence). The CDR3 is 14 residues long. The CDR3 protein is CASSLGQVENIKYF. The CDR3 bases are TGTGCCAGCAGCTTAGGTCAGGTTGAAAACATTAAGTACTTC.

The chain couples TRBV2 to TRBJ2-7; the match to TRBD2 covers 9 bases. The DNA end is a closer match to TRBJ2-5, so the J assignment may be wrong. The CDR3 totals 19 residues. Germline values: CDR1 SNHLY, CDR2 FYNNEI. CDR3 sequence: CASSEALLAGGPMRETQYF. CDR3 sequence (DNA): TGTGCCAGCAGTGAAGCGCTTCTGGCGGGGGGGCCTATGAGAGAGACCCAGTACTTC.

This clonotype occurred many times. The CDR3 nucleotides are TGTGCCAGTAGTGGGTATTACACTGAAGCTTTCTTT. This translates into CASSGYYTEAFF. The chain links TRBV19 to TRBJ1-1; D remains unclear. Between the trimmed V and J ends, which lost 5 bases and 3 bases, there was a span of 7 bases. Per germline, CDR1 LNHDA and CDR2 SQIVND (reference sequence). This CDR3 has 12 amino acids. Full variable domain (missing parts from reference TRBV19 and TRBJ1-1): DGGITQSPKYLFRKEGQNVTLSCEQNLNHDAMYWYRQDPGQGLRLIYYSQIVNDFQKGDIAEGYSVSREKKESFPLTVTSAQKNPTAFYLCASSGYYTEAFFGQGTRLTVV.

Many counts were recorded for this clonotype. Here the CDR3 DNA reads TGTGCCAGCTCACCTCCCGGGACAAATCAGCCCCAGCATTTT. It codes for CASSPPGTNQPQHF. J is TRBJ1-5 and V is TRBV18, with D maybe TRBD1 (6 bases). Trimming pared 3 bases from V and 4 bases from J, leaving 10 bases between. The CDR3 is 14 residues long. Germline-derived CDR1 and CDR2 are KGHSH and LQKENI.

This clonotype has ten or more counts. The J gene is TRBJ2-7, the V gene TRBV20-1, with TRBD1 identical over 10 bases. With V trimmed by 4 bases and J by 7 bases, 10 bases remained unmatched. CDR3 length: 14 residues. The germline gives CDR1 DFQATT, CDR2 SNEGSKA (reference sequence). In nucleotides, the CDR3 is TGCAGTGCTAAGACCGGGACAGGGGTATATGAGCAGTACTTC. It is translated as CSAKTGTGVYEQYF.

This clonotype has just one count. A much more abundant neighbour one base away suggests this may be a read error. This rearrangement joins TRBV7-9 to TRBJ2-4; 7 bases match TRBD2. The CDR3 runs 16 residues. V was pared by 5 bases and J by 3 bases, with 10 bases of the junction left unmatched. The V gene's germline CDR1 is SEHNR and CDR2 FQNEAQ (reference sequence). This chain's CDR3 is CASSQTGGMVKNIQYF. The CDR3 DNA is TGTGCCAGCAGCCAAACGGGGGGAATGGTCAAAAACATTCAGTACTTC.